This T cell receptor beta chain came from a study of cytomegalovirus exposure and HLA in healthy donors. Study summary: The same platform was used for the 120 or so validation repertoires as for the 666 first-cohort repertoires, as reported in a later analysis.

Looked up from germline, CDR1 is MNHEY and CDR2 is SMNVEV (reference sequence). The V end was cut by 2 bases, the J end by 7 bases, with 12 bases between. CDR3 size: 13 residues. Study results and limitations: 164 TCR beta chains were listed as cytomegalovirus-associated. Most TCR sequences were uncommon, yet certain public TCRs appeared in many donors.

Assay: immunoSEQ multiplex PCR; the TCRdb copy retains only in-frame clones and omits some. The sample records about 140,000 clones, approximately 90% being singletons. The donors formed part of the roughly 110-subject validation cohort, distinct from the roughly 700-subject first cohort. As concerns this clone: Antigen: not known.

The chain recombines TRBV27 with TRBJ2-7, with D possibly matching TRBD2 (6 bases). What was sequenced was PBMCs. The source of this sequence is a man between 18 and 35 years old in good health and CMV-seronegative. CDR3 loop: CASSLRGIAEQYF. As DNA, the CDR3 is TGTGCCAGCAGTTTACGGGGGATCGCGGAGCAGTACTTC.